This T cell receptor beta chain was obtained from a study of blood T cell repertoires in COVID-19. Study-wide background: Sites across the United States, Italy and Spain contributed samples from acute and convalescent COVID-19. T cells, B-cell-depleted T cells, or PBMCs provided the cDNA or gDNA that served as material.

Germline V CDR1 and CDR2: SGDLS, YYNGEE. Trimming left V 3 bases short and J 6 bases short, with 13 bases between. The CDR3 runs 14 residues. Authors' analysis steps: Estimates of nucleated cell counts were drawn from the amplification of reference gene primers. Clones were sequenced by immunoSEQ multiplex PCR, and TCRdb holds only the in-frame ones, with some missing. V and J calls and clone size follow that table, whereas D and trimming were derived from the DNA. The repertoire consists of fewer than 200,000 clones, with about 86% occurring once and the leading ten covering less than 20%. V is TRBV9 and J is TRBJ2-4; D is uncertain. This clonotype originated in a woman in her sixties or seventies who had recovered from COVID-19. The specimen was peripheral blood. In DNA form, the CDR3 reads TGTGCCAGCAGCGCCACTGGCGGCCGAAACATTCAGTACTTC. Its protein is CASSATGGRNIQYF.